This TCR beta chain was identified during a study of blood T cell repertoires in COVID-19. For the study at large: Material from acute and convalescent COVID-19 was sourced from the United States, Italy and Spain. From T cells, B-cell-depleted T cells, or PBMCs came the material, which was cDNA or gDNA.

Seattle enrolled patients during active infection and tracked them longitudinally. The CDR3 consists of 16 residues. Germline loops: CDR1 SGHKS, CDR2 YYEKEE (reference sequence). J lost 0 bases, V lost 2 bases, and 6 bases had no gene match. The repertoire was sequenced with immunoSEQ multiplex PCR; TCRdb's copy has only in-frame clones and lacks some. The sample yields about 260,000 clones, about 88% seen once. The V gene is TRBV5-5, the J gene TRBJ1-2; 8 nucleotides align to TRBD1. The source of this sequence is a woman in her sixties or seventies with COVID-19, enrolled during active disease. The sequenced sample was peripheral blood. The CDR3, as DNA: TGTGCCAGCAGCTTTGGACAGGGCTCAGCTAACTATGGCTACACCTTC. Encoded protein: CASSFGQGSANYGYTF. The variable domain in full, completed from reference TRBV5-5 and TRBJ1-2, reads DAGVTQSPTHLIKTRGQQVTLRCSPISGHKSVSWYQQVLGQGPQFIFQYYEKEERGRGNFPDRFSARQFPNYSSELNVNALLLGDSALYLCASSFGQGSANYGYTFGSGTRLTVV.